One TCR beta chain is described in this entry. The antigen is undetermined. The CDR3 loop spans 13 amino acids. Germline V gene lookup returns CDR1 SGHAT and CDR2 FQNNGV. The data were taken from a study of T cells expressing NK-cell markers. Study-wide background: Sorted CD3+CD56+NKG2C+, CD3+CD56+NKG2C- and CD3+CD56-NKG2C+ T-cell subsets were beta-chain profiled.

Overall study results and limits: The CD3+CD56-NKG2C+ fraction of a handful of donors was likewise dominated by these clonotypes. The contribution of dominant NKG2C+ clonotypes to CD8+ T cells in five to seven donors was 1.0-7.0%.

TCRdb derives one entry per CDR3 protein from the 5' RACE reads, leaving out DNA. The sample data list 150,000 or so distinct CDR3 sequences. The chain carries TRBV11-2 and TRBJ2-7. The clonotype originates from a woman between 18 and 70 years old in good health. The sequenced material came from blood T cells: a sorted CD56 or NKG2C T cell subset, CD4+ or CD8+ T cells, or bulk PBMC T cells (not recorded which). CDR3 amino acids: CASSLERLYEQYF.